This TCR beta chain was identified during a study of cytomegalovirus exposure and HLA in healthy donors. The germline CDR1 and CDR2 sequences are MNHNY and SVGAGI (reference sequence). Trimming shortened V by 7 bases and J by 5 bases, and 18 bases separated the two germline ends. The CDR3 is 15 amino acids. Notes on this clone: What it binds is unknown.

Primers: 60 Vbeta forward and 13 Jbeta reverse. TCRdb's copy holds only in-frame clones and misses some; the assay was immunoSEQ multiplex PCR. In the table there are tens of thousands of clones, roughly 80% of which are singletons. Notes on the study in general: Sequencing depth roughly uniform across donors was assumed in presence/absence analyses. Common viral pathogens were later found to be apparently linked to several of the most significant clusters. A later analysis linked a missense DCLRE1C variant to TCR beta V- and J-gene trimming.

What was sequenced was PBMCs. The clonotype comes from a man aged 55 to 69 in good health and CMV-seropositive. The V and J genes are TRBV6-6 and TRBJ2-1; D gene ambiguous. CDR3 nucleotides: TGTGCCAGCAACTACTGGAAAGCAAGAAACAATGAGCAGTTCTTC. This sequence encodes CASNYWKARNNEQFF.